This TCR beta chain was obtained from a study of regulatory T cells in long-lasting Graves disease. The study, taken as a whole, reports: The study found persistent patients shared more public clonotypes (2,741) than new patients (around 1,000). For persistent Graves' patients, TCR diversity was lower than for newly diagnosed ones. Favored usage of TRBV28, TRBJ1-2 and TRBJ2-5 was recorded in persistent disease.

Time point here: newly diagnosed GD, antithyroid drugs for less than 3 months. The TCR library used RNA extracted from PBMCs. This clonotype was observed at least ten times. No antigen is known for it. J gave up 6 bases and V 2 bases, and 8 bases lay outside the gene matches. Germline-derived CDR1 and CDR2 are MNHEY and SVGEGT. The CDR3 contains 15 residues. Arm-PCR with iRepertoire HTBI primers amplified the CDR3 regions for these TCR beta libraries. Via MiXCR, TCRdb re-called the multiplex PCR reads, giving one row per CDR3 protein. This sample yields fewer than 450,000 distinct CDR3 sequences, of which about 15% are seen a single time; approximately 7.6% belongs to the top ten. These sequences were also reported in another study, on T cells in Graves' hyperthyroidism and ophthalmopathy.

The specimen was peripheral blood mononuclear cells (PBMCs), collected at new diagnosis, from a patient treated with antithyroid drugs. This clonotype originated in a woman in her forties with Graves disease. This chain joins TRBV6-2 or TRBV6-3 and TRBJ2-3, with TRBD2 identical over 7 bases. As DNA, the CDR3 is TGTGCCAGCAGTTACCGGGGCGGGAGAATGGATACGCAGTATTTT. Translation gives CASSYRGGRMDTQYF.